This TCR beta chain was found in a study of blood T cell repertoires in COVID-19. Study overall: Both acute and convalescent COVID-19 samples were obtained from the United States, Italy and Spain. T cells, B-cell-depleted T cells, or PBMCs supplied cDNA or gDNA.

In the source study's methods: Estimated nucleated cell counts came from reference gene primer amplification. The method was immunoSEQ multiplex PCR; TCRdb's version includes in-frame clones alone and lacks a portion of them. V, J and clone size reflect that table, while D and trimming were determined from the DNA. The data hold 100,000 or so clones, with over 75% observed a single time. CDR3 length equals 9 residues. The V gene lost 9 bases and the J gene lost 9 bases, with 6 bases spanning the gap. CDR1 is SNHLY and CDR2 is FYNNEI in the germline V gene. The sequenced sample was peripheral blood. This receptor was identified in a man in his fifties or sixties with acute or convalescent COVID-19. The V and J genes are TRBV2 and TRBJ1-5; D uncertain. CDR3 sequence (DNA): TGTGCCAGTGGGCCGCCCCAGCATTTT. Protein sequence: CASGPPQHF.